A selection of T cell receptor beta chains follows, all from one sample in a study of T cell changes during pregnancy in multiple sclerosis. Assay: immunoSEQ multiplex PCR; the TCRdb copy retains only in-frame clones and omits some. The profile shows just under 80,000 clones, approximately 92% of them singletons. The source was peripheral blood, collected in the first trimester of pregnancy. Source of these receptors: a female donor with multiple sclerosis, enrolled in a pregnancy study. CDR3s include the opening cysteine and the closing phenylalanine or tryptophan. The order of the fields is J gene, D gene, V gene, clone size, CDR3 length, CDR3 protein, CDR3 DNA. A D gene is named only where the DNA matches it firmly. Only some rows state a clone size, as once, few, many or a class for expanded clones.

>TRBJ1-2|-|TRBV28|-|15
CASSLASTGSYGYTF
TGTGCCAGCAGTTTAGCCTCTACAGGGTCCTATGGCTACACCTTC
>TRBJ2-7|-|TRBV30|-|15
CAWRGRQRYSYEQYF
TGTGCCTGGAGGGGTAGGCAGCGCTACTCCTACGAGCAGTACTTC
>TRBJ1-5|-|TRBV7-8|-|14
CASSPRQANQPQHF
TGTGCCAGCAGCCCCCGACAGGCCAATCAGCCCCAGCATTTT
>TRBJ1-1|TRBD1|TRBV19|-|15
CASSGQGWGYTEAFF
TGTGCCAGTAGTGGACAGGGTTGGGGGTACACTGAAGCTTTCTTT
>TRBJ2-1|TRBD2|TRBV9|-|18
CASSVGGLAGDPYNEQFF
TGTGCCAGCAGCGTAGGGGGACTAGCGGGGGACCCATACAATGAGCAGTTCTTC
>TRBJ2-3|TRBD2|TRBV19|-|17
CASSNGASGRGTDTQYF
TGTGCCAGTAGTAATGGGGCTAGCGGGAGGGGCACAGATACGCAGTATTTT
>TRBJ2-2|TRBD2|TRBV13|-|18
CASSFSLAGGPLTGELFF
TGTGCCAGCAGCTTCTCTCTAGCGGGGGGGCCATTAACCGGGGAGCTGTTTTTT
>TRBJ2-1|-|TRBV10-2|-|11
CASRSYNEQFF
TGCGCCAGCCGCTCCTACAATGAGCAGTTCTTC
>TRBJ2-2|TRBD2|TRBV30|-|14
CAWRREGVTGELFF
TGTGCCTGGAGACGGGAGGGGGTCACCGGGGAGCTGTTTTTT
>TRBJ1-3|-|TRBV11-2|-|14
CASSLVMSGNTIYF
TGTGCCAGCAGCTTAGTAATGTCCGGAAACACCATATATTTT
>TRBJ1-1|-|TRBV19|-|13
CASSVWGGTEAFF
TGTGCCAGTAGTGTATGGGGAGGCACTGAAGCTTTCTTT
>TRBJ2-2|TRBD1|TRBV10-3|-|15
CAISKGQGGSGELFF
TGTGCCATCAGCAAGGGACAGGGTGGTTCCGGGGAGCTGTTTTTT
>TRBJ1-2|-|TRBV2|once|13
CASSVVRLYGYTF
TGTGCCAGCAGTGTTGTCAGGCTCTATGGCTACACCTTC
>TRBJ2-2|TRBD2|TRBV19|-|16
CASSIVAGGLDGELFF
TGTGCCAGTAGTATAGTAGCGGGGGGGCTTGACGGGGAGCTGTTTTTT
>TRBJ1-5|TRBD1|TRBV27|-|15
CASSFGQGSNQPQHF
TGTGCCAGCAGTTTTGGACAGGGAAGCAATCAGCCCCAGCATTTT
>TRBJ1-2|-|TRBV7-9|once|14
CASSTSGVGYGYTF
TGTGCCAGCAGCACCTCGGGGGTTGGCTATGGCTACACCTTC
>TRBJ2-1|TRBD2|TRBV19|-|17
CASSWQGRGARKNEQFF
TGTGCCAGTAGTTGGCAGGGGCGGGGGGCCAGAAAGAATGAGCAGTTCTTC
>TRBJ2-6|TRBD2|TRBV6-4|-|17
CASSDSVGLSGANVLTF
TGTGCCAGCAGTGACTCAGTGGGACTATCTGGGGCCAACGTCCTGACTTTC
>TRBJ1-4|TRBD1|TRBV4-1|-|17
CASSPNGQGAGNEKLFF
TGCGCCAGCAGCCCCAACGGACAGGGGGCAGGTAATGAAAAACTGTTTTTT
>TRBJ2-3|TRBD1|TRBV6-4|-|15
CASSSVQGARDTQYF
TGTGCCAGCAGCTCGGTGCAGGGGGCGCGGGATACGCAGTATTTT
>TRBJ2-7|TRBD2|TRBV27|-|15
CASSLLAGGSYEQYF
TGTGCCAGCAGTTTACTAGCGGGAGGGTCCTACGAGCAGTACTTC
>TRBJ2-6|TRBD1|TRBV5-5|-|17
CASRLRDRGSGANVLTF
TGTGCCAGCAGACTCCGGGACAGGGGGTCTGGGGCCAACGTCCTGACTTTC
>TRBJ2-2|TRBD1|TRBV10-3|once|16
CAISEPGQGFGGELFF
TGTGCCATCAGTGAACCGGGACAGGGTTTTGGCGGGGAGCTGTTTTTT
>TRBJ1-1|-|TRBV29-1|-|13
CSGVRRENTEAFF
TGCAGCGGAGTCAGGCGGGAGAACACTGAAGCTTTCTTT
>TRBJ2-3|-|TRBV18|-|16
CASSPLLQGWTDTQYF
TGTGCCAGCTCACCCTTACTCCAGGGGTGGACAGATACGCAGTATTTT
>TRBJ2-3|-|TRBV29-1|-|9
CSVEEFTVF
TGCAGCGTTGAAGAATTTACGGTTTTT
>TRBJ2-1|TRBD2|TRBV7-6|-|18
CASSLEGASGHGYNEQFF
TGTGCCAGCAGCTTAGAAGGGGCTAGCGGACACGGTTACAATGAGCAGTTCTTC
>TRBJ1-1|TRBD1|TRBV6-6|-|12
CASSPDRVEAFF
TGTGCCAGCAGTCCCGACAGGGTCGAAGCTTTCTTT
>TRBJ1-1|-|TRBV5-6|-|13
CASSFRRGTEAFF
TGTGCCAGCAGCTTTAGGAGAGGGACTGAAGCTTTCTTT
>TRBJ1-1|-|TRBV2|-|14
CASKGGIMNTEAFF
TGTGCCAGCAAGGGGGGGATCATGAACACTGAAGCTTTCTTT
>TRBJ1-5|-|TRBV2|-|13
CASRTGWFQPQHF
TGTGCCAGCAGAACGGGTTGGTTCCAGCCCCAGCATTTT
>TRBJ2-3|-|TRBV23-1|-|16
CASSPGGGQGTDTQYF
TGCGCCAGCAGTCCAGGGGGGGGACAGGGCACAGATACGCAGTATTTT
>TRBJ1-4|TRBD1|TRBV5-5|-|17
CASSWWSLTGAVSQLFF
TGTGCCAGCAGCTGGTGGTCCCTGACAGGGGCAGTTAGTCAACTGTTTTTT
>TRBJ2-1|TRBD1|TRBV7-8|-|12
CASSLAGQEQFF
TGTGCCAGCAGCTTAGCGGGACAGGAGCAGTTCTTC
>TRBJ2-2|-|TRBV6-1|-|14
CASNRVEGTGELFF
TGTGCCAGCAATCGTGTAGAGGGCACCGGGGAGCTGTTTTTT
>TRBJ2-7|TRBD1|TRBV27|once|13
CASKGQGGYEQYF
TGTGCCAGCAAGGGACAGGGGGGTTACGAGCAGTACTTC
>TRBJ1-1|TRBD1|TRBV11-2|-|16
CASSVYRGIGNTEAFF
TGTGCCAGCAGCGTTTACAGGGGAATAGGGAACACTGAAGCTTTCTTT
>TRBJ2-7|TRBD1|TRBV7-2|-|13
CASSGRQGGEQYF
TGTGCCAGCAGCGGTAGACAGGGCGGCGAGCAGTACTTC
>TRBJ1-3|-|TRBV28|-|14
CASSFGGYGNTIYF
TGTGCCAGCAGTTTCGGGGGTTACGGAAACACCATATATTTT
>TRBJ2-5|TRBD2|TRBV4-2|-|15
CASSSRLAGVGSQYF
TGTGCCAGCAGCTCCCGACTAGCGGGGGTTGGGTCCCAGTACTTC
>TRBJ2-3|-|TRBV7-9|-|16
CASSFKRPGNTDTQYF
TGTGCCAGCAGCTTCAAACGCCCGGGTAACACAGATACGCAGTATTTT
>TRBJ1-1|TRBD1|TRBV18|few|16
CASSPLMDRANTEAFF
TGTGCCAGCTCACCACTCATGGACAGGGCGAACACTGAAGCTTTCTTT
>TRBJ2-5|-|TRBV27|-|16
CASSLGGAGGLETQYF
TGTGCCAGCAGTTTAGGGGGGGCAGGGGGCCTGGAGACCCAGTACTTC
>TRBJ1-5|-|TRBV6-6|few|14
CASSHGGEHQPQHF
TGTGCCAGCAGCCACGGGGGGGAACATCAGCCCCAGCATTTT
>TRBJ1-1|TRBD1|TRBV5-1|-|19
CASSLVPGGGVSTGTEAFF
TGCGCCAGCAGCTTGGTTCCAGGGGGAGGAGTATCCACCGGGACTGAAGCTTTCTTT
>TRBJ1-3|TRBD1|TRBV7-2|-|16
CASSFGTALSGNTIYF
TGTGCCAGCAGCTTCGGGACAGCCCTCTCTGGAAACACCATATATTTT
>TRBJ2-5|TRBD1|TRBV25-1|-|17
CASSRVLGQGVGETQYF
TGTGCCAGCAGTAGAGTTTTGGGACAGGGGGTTGGGGAGACCCAGTACTTC
>TRBJ2-2|TRBD2|TRBV7-6|-|16
CASSSGLAGNTGELFF
TGTGCCAGCAGCTCGGGACTAGCGGGGAACACCGGGGAGCTGTTTTTT
>TRBJ2-1|TRBD2|TRBV4-2|-|15
CASSFPGLAKNEQFF
TGTGCCAGCAGCTTCCCGGGACTAGCTAAGAATGAGCAGTTCTTC
>TRBJ1-2|-|TRBV7-9|-|13
CASSSRDTLGYTF
TGTGCCAGCAGCTCACGGGACACGCTGGGCTACACCTTC
>TRBJ2-3|TRBD2|TRBV9|-|17
CASSVDPGQRGGGTQYF
TGTGCCAGCAGCGTAGACCCTGGCCAGCGGGGAGGCGGTACGCAGTATTTT
>TRBJ1-1|-|TRBV14|-|14
CASSFGIQNTEAFF
TGTGCCAGCAGCTTCGGTATCCAGAACACTGAAGCTTTCTTT
>TRBJ2-5|TRBD2|TRBV7-7|-|15
CASSSRSGRGETQYF
TGTGCCAGCAGCTCCCGTAGCGGGAGAGGGGAGACCCAGTACTTC
>TRBJ2-5|-|TRBV5-1|-|16
CASSLIPGQSGETQYF
TGCGCCAGCAGCTTAATTCCGGGACAATCGGGAGAGACCCAGTACTTC